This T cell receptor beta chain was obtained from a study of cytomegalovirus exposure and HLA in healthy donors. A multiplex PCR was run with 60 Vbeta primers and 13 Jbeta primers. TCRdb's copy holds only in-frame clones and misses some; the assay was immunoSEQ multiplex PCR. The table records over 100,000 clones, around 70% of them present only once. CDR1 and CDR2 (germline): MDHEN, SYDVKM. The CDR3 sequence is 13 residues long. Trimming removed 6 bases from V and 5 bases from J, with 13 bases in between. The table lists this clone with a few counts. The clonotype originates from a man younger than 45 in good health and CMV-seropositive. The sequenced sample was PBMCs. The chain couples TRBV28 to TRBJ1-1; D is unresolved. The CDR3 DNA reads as TGTGCCAGCAGGGTCAACTCGGTGACTGAAGCTTTCTTT. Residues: CASRVNSVTEAFF.